This T cell receptor beta chain was observed in a study of T-cell reconstitution after alpha-beta-depleted transplantation in children. Study findings and constraints: At day 60, the high TCRbeta diversity found in some patients originated from recipient T cells and thymic progenitors that had survived. Newly produced T cells mostly provided counts and TCRbeta diversity after one year, as hyperexpanded clones declined.

Relative to its sample, this clonotype is large (0.1 to 1%). Its antigen remains unknown. V trimming: 2 bases; J trimming: 7 bases; junction bases outside the gene matches: 8. CDR3 length: 16 residues. The TCRbeta library was prepared with unique molecular identifiers. TCRdb processed the PCR reads anew with MiXCR; each CDR3 protein has one entry. The sample holds 300,000 to 400,000 distinct CDR3 sequences, 15% to 20% seen once. Source: PBMCs, mostly from graft donor cells, taken 360 days after TCRalphabeta/CD19-depleted stem cell transplant. The source of this sequence is a male patient aged 2 to 10 who had a stem cell transplant for acute lymphoblastic leukemia, so the T cells may come from the graft donor. The chain links TRBV12-3 or TRBV12-4 to TRBJ2-1; 10 bases fit TRBD2. Here the CDR3 DNA reads TGTGCCAGCAGTTTAAGTCTAGCGGGAGCCCAAAATGAGCAGTTCTTC. Protein product: CASSLSLAGAQNEQFF.